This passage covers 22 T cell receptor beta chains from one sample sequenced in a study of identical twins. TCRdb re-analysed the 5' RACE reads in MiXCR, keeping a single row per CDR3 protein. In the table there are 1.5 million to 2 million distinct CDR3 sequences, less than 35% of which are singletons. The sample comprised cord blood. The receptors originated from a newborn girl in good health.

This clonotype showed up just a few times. CDR3: CASSHLPGTEGFF. For the CDR3, the DNA is TGTGCCAGCAGCCATTTACCCGGGACCGAGGGGTTCTTC. V is TRBV4-2 and J is TRBJ2-1, with D perhaps matching TRBD1 or TRBD2 (5 bases each). Trimming shortened V by 3 bases and J by 15 bases, and 18 bases separated the two germline ends. This CDR3 spans 13 amino acids. Germline assignment: CDR1 LGHNA and CDR2 YNFKEQ.

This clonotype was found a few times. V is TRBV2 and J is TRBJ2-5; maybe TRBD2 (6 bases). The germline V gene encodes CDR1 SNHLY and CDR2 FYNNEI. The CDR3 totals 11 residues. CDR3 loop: CAGEAGETQYF. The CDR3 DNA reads TGTGCAGGGGAGGCGGGAGAGACCCAGTACTTC.

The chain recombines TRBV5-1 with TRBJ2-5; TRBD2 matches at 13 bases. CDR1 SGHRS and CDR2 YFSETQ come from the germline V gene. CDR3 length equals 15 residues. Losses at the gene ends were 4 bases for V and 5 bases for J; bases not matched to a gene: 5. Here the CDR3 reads CASSPTTSGRETQYF. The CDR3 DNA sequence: TGCGCCAGCAGCCCTACGACTAGCGGGAGGGAGACCCAGTACTTC.

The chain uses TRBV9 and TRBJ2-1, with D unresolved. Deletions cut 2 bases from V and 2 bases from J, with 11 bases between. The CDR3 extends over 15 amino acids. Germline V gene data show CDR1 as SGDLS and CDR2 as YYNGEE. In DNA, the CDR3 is TGTGCCAGCAGCGTGTCGTACTCCCCCTACAATGAGCAGTTCTTC. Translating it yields CASSVSYSPYNEQFF.

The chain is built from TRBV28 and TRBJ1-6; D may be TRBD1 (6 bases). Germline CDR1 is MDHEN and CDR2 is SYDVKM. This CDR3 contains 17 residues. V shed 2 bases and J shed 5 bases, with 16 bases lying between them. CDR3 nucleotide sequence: TGTGCCAGCAGTTTAGTTCGACAGGCCTTAAATAATTCACCCCTCCACTTT. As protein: CASSLVRQALNNSPLHF.

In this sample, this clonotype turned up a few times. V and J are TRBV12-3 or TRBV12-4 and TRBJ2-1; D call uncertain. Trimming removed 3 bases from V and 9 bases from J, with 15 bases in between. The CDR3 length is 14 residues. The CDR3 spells CASSFLKSAGEQFF. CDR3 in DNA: TGTGCCAGCAGTTTTCTCAAGAGCGCCGGTGAGCAGTTCTTC.

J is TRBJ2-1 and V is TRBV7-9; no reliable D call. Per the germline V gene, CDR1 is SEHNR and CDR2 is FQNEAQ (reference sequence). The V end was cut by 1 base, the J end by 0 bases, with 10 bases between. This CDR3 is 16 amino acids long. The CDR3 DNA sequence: TGTGCCAGCAGCTTAGTGTCGGTACGCTCCTACAATGAGCAGTTCTTC. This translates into CASSLVSVRSYNEQFF.

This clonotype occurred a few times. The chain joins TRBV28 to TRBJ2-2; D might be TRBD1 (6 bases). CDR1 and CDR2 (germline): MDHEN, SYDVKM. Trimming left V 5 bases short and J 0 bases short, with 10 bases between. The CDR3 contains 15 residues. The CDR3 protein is CASSIGGANTGELFF. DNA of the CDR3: TGTGCCAGCAGTATTGGGGGCGCGAACACCGGGGAGCTGTTTTTT.

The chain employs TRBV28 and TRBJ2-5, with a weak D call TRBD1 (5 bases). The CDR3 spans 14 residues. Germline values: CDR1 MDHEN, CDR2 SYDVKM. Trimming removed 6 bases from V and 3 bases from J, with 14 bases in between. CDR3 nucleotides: TGTGCCAGCAGCCCACTATACAGGAAAGAGACCCAGTACTTC. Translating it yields CASSPLYRKETQYF.

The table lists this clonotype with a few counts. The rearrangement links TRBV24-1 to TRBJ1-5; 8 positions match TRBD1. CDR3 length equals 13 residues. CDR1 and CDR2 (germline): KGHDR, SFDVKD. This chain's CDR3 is CPTRRTGFEPQHF. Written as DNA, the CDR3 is TGTCCTACTCGCCGGACAGGGTTTGAGCCCCAGCATTTT.

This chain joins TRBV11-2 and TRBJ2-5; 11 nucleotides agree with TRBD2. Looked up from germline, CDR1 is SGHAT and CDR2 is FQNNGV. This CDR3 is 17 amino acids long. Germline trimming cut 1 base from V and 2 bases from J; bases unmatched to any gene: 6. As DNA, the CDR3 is TGTGCCAGCAGCTTAGGGATGGTAGCGGGAGGGCAAGAGACCCAGTACTTC. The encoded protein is CASSLGMVAGGQETQYF.

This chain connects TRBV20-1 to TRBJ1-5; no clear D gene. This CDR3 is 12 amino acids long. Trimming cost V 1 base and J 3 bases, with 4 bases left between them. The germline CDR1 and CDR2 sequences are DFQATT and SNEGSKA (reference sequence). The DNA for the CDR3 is TGCAGTGCTAGAGTCCTCAATCAGCCCCAGCATTTT. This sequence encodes CSARVLNQPQHF.

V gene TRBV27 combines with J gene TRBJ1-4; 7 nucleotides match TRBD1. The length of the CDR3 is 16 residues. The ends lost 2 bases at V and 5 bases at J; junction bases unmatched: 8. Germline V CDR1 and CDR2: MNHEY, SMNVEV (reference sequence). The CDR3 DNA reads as TGTGCCAGCAGTTTACGCAAACAGACAGGGAATGAAAAACTGTTTTTT. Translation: CASSLRKQTGNEKLFF.

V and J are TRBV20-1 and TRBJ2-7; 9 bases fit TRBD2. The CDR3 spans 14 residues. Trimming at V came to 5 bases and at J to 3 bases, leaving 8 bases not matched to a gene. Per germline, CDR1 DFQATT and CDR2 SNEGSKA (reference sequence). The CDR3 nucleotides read TGCAGTGCTCCTGACGTTAGCGGGAGCTACGAGCAGTACTTC. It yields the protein CSAPDVSGSYEQYF.

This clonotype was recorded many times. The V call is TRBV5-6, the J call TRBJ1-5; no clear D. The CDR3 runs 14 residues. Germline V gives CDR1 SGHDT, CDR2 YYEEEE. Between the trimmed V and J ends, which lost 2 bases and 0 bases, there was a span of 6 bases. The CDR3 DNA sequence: TGTGCCAGCAGCTTCGGCAGTAGCAATCAGCCCCAGCATTTT. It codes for CASSFGSSNQPQHF.

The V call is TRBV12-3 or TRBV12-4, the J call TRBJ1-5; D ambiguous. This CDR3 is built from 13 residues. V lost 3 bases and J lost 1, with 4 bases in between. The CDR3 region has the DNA TGTGCCAGCAGTTTGCCCAGCAATCAGCCCCAGCATTTT. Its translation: CASSLPSNQPQHF.

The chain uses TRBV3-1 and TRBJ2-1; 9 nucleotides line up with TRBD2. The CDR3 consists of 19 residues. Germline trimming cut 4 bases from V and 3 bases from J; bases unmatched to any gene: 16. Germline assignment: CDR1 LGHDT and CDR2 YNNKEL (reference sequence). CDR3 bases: TGTGCCAGCAGCCCGTTCGTCGCTAGCGGGGCTCTCGACTACAATGAGCAGTTCTTC. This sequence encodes CASSPFVASGALDYNEQFF.

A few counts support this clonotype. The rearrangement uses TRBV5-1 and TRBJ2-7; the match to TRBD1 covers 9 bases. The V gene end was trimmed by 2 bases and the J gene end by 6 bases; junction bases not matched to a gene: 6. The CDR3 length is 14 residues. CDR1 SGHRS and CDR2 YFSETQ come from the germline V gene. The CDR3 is CASSFGTGRVEQYF. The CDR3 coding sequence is TGCGCCAGCAGCTTCGGGACAGGGAGGGTCGAGCAGTACTTC.

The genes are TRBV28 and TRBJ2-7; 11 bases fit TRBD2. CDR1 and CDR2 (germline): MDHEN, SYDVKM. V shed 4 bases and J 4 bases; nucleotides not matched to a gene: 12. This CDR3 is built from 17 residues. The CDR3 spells CASSYLRTSGFRYEQYF. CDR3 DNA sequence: TGTGCCAGCAGTTACCTCCGGACTAGCGGGTTTAGGTACGAGCAGTACTTC.

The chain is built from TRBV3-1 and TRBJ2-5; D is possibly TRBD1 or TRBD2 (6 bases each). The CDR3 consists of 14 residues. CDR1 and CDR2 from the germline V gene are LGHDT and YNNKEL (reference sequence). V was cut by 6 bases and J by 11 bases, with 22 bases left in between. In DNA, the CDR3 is TGTGCCAGCAGGGACTTCACCGGGGGCAATGAGCAGTACTTC. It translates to CASRDFTGGNEQYF.

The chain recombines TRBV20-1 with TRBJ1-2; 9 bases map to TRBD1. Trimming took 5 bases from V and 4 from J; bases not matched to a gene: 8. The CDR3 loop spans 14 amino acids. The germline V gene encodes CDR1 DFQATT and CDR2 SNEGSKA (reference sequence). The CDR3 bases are TGCAGTGCTCAGGGACAGGGAGAGGGCTATGGCTACACCTTC. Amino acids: CSAQGQGEGYGYTF.

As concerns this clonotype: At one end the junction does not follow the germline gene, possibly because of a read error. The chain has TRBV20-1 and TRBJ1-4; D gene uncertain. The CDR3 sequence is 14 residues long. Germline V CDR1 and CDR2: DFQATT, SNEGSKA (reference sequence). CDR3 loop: CSAEKRAPNERLFF. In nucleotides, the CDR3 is TGCAGTGCGGAAAAGCGGGCCCCTAATGAAAGACTGTTTTTT.